A single sample is the source of the 17 T cell receptor beta chains below, sequenced in a study of radiotherapy plus CTLA-4 blockade in lung cancer. Only in-frame clones appear in the TCRdb table, and some are missing; sequencing was by immunoSEQ multiplex PCR. The data contain roughly 100,000 clones, roughly 80% of them singletons. Sequenced here: peripheral blood, sampled from a patient treated with radiotherapy plus ipilimumab. These receptors were collected from a human donor with non-small cell lung cancer who had a partial response to radiotherapy plus ipilimumab.

The chain combines TRBV6-1 with TRBJ2-5, with D uncertain. The CDR3 has 11 residues. V was cut by 1 base and J by 13 bases, with 10 bases left in between. In germline, CDR1 is MNHNS, CDR2 SASEGT. The CDR3 DNA is TGTGCCAGCAGTGAAGTCGGCGGAGTGTACTTC. It translates to CASSEVGGVYF.

The chain joins TRBV9 to TRBJ2-7, with 9 bases matching TRBD2. The CDR3 runs 16 residues. The V gene end was trimmed by 0 bases and the J gene end by 3 bases; junction bases not matched to a gene: 7. Germline CDR1 is SGDLS and CDR2 is YYNGEE. The CDR3 sequence is CASSVARTSEFYEQYF. The DNA of the CDR3 is TGTGCCAGCAGCGTAGCTCGGACTAGCGAATTCTACGAGCAGTACTTC.

The CDR3 protein is CASSLAPAGDVTGELFF. In DNA, the CDR3 is TGCGCCAGCAGCTTGGCGCCGGCAGGGGACGTCACCGGGGAGCTGTTTTTT. The V gene is TRBV5-1, the J gene TRBJ2-2; D might be TRBD1 (6 bases). This CDR3 spans 17 amino acids. V was trimmed by 0 bases and J by 4 bases, leaving 16 bases between them. Germline V gene lookup returns CDR1 SGHRS and CDR2 YFSETQ.

The table lists this clone with a few counts. The chain uses TRBV4-1 and TRBJ1-2, with 7 bases fitting TRBD1. Germline values: CDR1 MGHRA, CDR2 YSYEKL. The CDR3 loop spans 16 amino acids. Trimming removed 2 bases from V and 0 bases from J; junction bases left unmatched: 6. This chain's CDR3 is CASSQLQGTPNYGYTF. CDR3 in DNA: TGCGCCAGCAGCCAATTACAGGGGACCCCTAACTATGGCTACACCTTC.

The chain combines TRBV19 with TRBJ1-1; 9 bases are shared with TRBD1. The length of the CDR3 is 14 residues. V lost 3 bases to trimming and J lost 3 bases; unmatched junction nucleotides: 2. The germline V gene encodes CDR1 LNHDA and CDR2 SQIVND (reference sequence). The CDR3 reads CASSMGQGYTEAFF. The DNA for the CDR3 is TGTGCCAGTAGTATGGGACAGGGCTACACTGAAGCTTTCTTT.

The genes are TRBV18 and TRBJ1-2; D not resolved. CDR3 length: 13 amino acids. Germline assignment: CDR1 KGHSH and CDR2 LQKENI. Between the trimmed V and J ends, which lost 1 base and 6 bases, there was a span of 9 bases. CDR3 nucleotides: TGTGCCAGCTCACCACAACAGAGAGATGGCTACACCTTC. Protein product: CASSPQQRDGYTF.

V gene TRBV27 combines with J gene TRBJ2-4; D is unclear. Trimming removed 6 bases from V and 9 bases from J, with 12 bases in between. The CDR3 has 12 amino acids. Germline CDR1 reads MNHEY; CDR2 reads SMNVEV (reference sequence). CDR3 bases: TGTGCCAGCAGCCCGACTGGCAGCATTCAGTACTTC. It codes for CASSPTGSIQYF.

The V call is TRBV5-1, the J call TRBJ1-1, with 12 bases matching TRBD1. The CDR3 totals 17 residues. The V gene end was trimmed by 4 bases and the J gene end by 0 bases; junction bases not matched to a gene: 7. The germline gives CDR1 SGHRS, CDR2 YFSETQ. The CDR3 spells CASSVGTGGLVNTEAFF. For the CDR3, the DNA is TGCGCCAGCAGCGTCGGGACAGGGGGCCTGGTGAACACTGAAGCTTTCTTT.

The V call is TRBV21-1, the J call TRBJ2-7; the D call TRBD2 from the table was never checked on the DNA. TRBV21-1 is listed as a pseudogene. The CDR3 has 15 residues. CDR3 bases: TGTGCCAGCAGCAAAATGTGTACTAGTCAAAAAGAGCAGTACTTC. Translating gives CASSKMCTSQKEQYF.

The chain is built from TRBV14 and TRBJ1-3, with 7 positions matching TRBD1. The trim removed 5 bases at V and 2 bases at J, leaving 3 bases unmatched. CDR1 SGHDN and CDR2 FVKESK come from the germline V gene. This CDR3 region has 14 residues. In DNA form, the CDR3 reads TGTGCCAGCAGCGACAGGGCGACTGGAAACACCATATATTTT. This sequence encodes CASSDRATGNTIYF.

The rearrangement links TRBV7-3 to TRBJ2-5; D may be TRBD2 (6 bases). V was shortened by 4 bases and J by 4 bases, with 10 bases between the two germline ends. The CDR3 consists of 13 residues. Germline V gene data show CDR1 as SGHTA and CDR2 as FQGTGA. CDR3 loop: CASSWGVGETQYF. CDR3 nucleotide sequence: TGTGCCAGCAGCTGGGGGGTGGGAGAGACCCAGTACTTC.

This chain uses TRBV27 with TRBJ1-1, with 10 bases matching TRBD1. With V trimmed by 3 bases and J by 4 bases, 11 bases remained unmatched. The germline V gene has CDR1 MNHEY and CDR2 SMNVEV (reference sequence). This CDR3 is built from 17 residues. The CDR3 nucleotides read TGTGCCAGCAGTTTCTCCGCGGGACAGGGGACGGGCACTGAAGCTTTCTTT. Translated: CASSFSAGQGTGTEAFF.

The rearrangement links TRBV27 to TRBJ2-7; D is uncertain. CDR3 length equals 10 residues. The germline V and J ends were trimmed by 8 bases and 4 bases, with 6 bases remaining between them. Germline CDR1 MNHEY, CDR2 SMNVEV (reference sequence). This chain's CDR3 is CASREYEQYF. CDR3 DNA sequence: TGTGCCAGCCGCGAGTACGAGCAGTACTTC.

J is TRBJ2-1 and V is TRBV18; TRBD2 agrees at 7 bases. This CDR3 has 15 residues. Unmatched junction bases numbered 2, after V lost 2 bases and J lost 1 base. Per germline, CDR1 KGHSH and CDR2 LQKENI. The CDR3 DNA reads TGTGCCAGCTCACCAGGGAGGGAGTCCTACAATGAGCAGTTCTTC. This encodes CASSPGRESYNEQFF.

The chain combines TRBV19 with TRBJ2-2, with a weak D call TRBD1 (6 bases). Trimming shortened V by 6 bases and J by 2 bases, and 22 bases separated the two germline ends. Per the germline V gene, CDR1 is LNHDA and CDR2 is SQIVND (reference sequence). The CDR3 contains 18 residues. The CDR3 loop is CASSGHSGEIENTGELFF. The DNA of the CDR3 is TGTGCCAGTAGCGGACACTCAGGGGAAATTGAAAACACCGGGGAGCTGTTTTTT.

The genes are TRBV2 and TRBJ2-7; D is possibly TRBD2 (6 bases). There are 14 residues in the CDR3. Germline loops: CDR1 SNHLY, CDR2 FYNNEI. V shed 6 bases and J shed 6 bases, with 18 bases lying between them. Here the CDR3 DNA reads TGTGCCAGCAGCAGACTGGCCCGCGGGATCGAGCAGTACTTC. It codes for CASSRLARGIEQYF.

CDR3 bases: TGCGCCAGCAGCTTGGGCGGGACAGGGTATCAGCCCCAGCATTTT. The encoded protein is CASSLGGTGYQPQHF. The gene calls are TRBV5-1 and TRBJ1-5; TRBD1 matches at 9 bases. Trimming at V came to 0 bases and at J to 5 bases, leaving 3 bases not matched to a gene. The CDR3 extends over 15 amino acids. Germline V gene lookup returns CDR1 SGHRS and CDR2 YFSETQ.